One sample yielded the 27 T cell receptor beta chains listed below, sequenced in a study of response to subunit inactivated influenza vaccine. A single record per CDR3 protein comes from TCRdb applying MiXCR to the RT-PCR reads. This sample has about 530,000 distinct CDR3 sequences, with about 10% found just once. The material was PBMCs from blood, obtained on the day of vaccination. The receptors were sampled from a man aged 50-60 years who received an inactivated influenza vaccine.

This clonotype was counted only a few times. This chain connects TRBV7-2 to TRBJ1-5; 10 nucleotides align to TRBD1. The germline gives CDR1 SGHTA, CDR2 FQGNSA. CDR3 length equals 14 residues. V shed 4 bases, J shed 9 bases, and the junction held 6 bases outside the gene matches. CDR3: CASSSQGQGPPQHF. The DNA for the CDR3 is TGTGCCAGCAGCTCACAGGGACAGGGGCCGCCCCAGCATTTT.

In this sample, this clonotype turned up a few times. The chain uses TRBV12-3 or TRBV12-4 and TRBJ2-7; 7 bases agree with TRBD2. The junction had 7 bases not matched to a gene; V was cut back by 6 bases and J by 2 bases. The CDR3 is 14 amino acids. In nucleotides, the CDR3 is TGTGCCAGCAGCCCAGCGGGGATACCCTACGAGCAGTACTTC. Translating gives CASSPAGIPYEQYF.

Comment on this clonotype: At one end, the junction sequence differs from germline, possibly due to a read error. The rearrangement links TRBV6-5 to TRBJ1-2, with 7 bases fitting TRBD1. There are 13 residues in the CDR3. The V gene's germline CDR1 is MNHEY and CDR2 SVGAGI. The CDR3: CASSYRQGYDYTF. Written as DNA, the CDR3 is TGTGCCAGCAGTTACAGACAGGGCTATGACTACACCTTC.

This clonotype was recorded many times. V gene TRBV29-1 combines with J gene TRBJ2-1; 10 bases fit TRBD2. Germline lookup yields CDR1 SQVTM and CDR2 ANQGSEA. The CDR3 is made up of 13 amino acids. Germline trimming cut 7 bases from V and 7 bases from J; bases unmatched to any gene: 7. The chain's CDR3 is CSGGLARWNEQFF. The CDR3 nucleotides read TGCAGCGGGGGACTAGCGAGATGGAATGAGCAGTTCTTC.

CDR3 nucleotide sequence: TGTGCCACCAGAGAGGGGCAGCATTCCCAGCATTTT. Translated, it gives CATREGQHSQHF. The V call is TRBV24-1, the J call TRBJ1-5, with D possibly being TRBD1 (5 bases). The CDR3 spans 12 residues. The germline V gene has CDR1 KGHDR and CDR2 SFDVKD. V gave up 7 bases and J gave up 11 bases, with 14 bases separating them.

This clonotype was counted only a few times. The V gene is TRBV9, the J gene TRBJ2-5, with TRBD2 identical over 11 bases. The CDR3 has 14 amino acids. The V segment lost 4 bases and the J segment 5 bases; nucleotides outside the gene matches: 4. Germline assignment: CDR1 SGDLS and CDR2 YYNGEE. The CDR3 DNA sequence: TGTGCCAGCAGCACACTAGCGGGAGTTGAGACCCAGTACTTC. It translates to CASSTLAGVETQYF.

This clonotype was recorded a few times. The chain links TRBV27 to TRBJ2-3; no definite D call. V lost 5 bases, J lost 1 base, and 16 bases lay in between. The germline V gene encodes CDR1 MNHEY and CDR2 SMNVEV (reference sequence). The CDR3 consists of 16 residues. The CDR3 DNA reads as TGTGCCAGCAGTCCCCCCGGATGGTATGGCACAGATACGCAGTATTTT. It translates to CASSPPGWYGTDTQYF.

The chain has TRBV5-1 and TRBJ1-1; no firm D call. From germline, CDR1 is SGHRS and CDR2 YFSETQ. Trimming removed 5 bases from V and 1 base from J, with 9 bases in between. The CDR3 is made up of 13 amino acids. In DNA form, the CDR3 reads TGCGCCAGCAGGGCAGAACCGAACACTGAAGCTTTCTTT. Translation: CASRAEPNTEAFF.

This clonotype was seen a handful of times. The CDR3 here is CASSPGTGVSYEQYF. The CDR3 DNA follows: TGTGCCAGCAGTCCCGGGACAGGCGTCTCCTACGAGCAGTACTTC. The genes are TRBV9 and TRBJ2-7; 8 bases align to TRBD1. The germline gives CDR1 SGDLS, CDR2 YYNGEE. This CDR3 is 15 amino acids long. V dropped 5 bases and J dropped 0; count of bases not matched to a gene: 7. The variable domain in full, completed from reference TRBV9 and TRBJ2-7, reads DSGVTQTPKHLITATGQRVTLRCSPRSGDLSVYWYQQSLDQGLQFLIQYYNGEERAKGNILERFSAQQFPDLHSELNLSSLELGDSALYFCASSPGTGVSYEQYFGPGTRLTVT.

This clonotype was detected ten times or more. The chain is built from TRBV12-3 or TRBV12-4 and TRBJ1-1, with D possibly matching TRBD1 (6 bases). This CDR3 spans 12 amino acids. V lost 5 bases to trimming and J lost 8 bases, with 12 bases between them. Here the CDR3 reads CASSLLDREAFF. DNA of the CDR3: TGTGCCAGCAGTCTTCTCGACAGGGAAGCTTTCTTT.

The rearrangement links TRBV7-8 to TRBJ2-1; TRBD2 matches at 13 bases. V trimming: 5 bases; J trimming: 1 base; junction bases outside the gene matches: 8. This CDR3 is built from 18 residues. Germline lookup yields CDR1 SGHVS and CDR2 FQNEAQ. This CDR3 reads CASSRGRTSGSSYNEQFF. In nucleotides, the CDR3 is TGTGCCAGCAGCCGCGGGCGGACTAGCGGGAGTTCCTACAATGAGCAGTTCTTC.

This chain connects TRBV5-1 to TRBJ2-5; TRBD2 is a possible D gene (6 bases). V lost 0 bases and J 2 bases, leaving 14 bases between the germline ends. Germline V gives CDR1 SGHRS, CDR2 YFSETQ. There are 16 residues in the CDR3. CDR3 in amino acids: CASSLDRGASQETQYF. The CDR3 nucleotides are TGCGCCAGCAGCTTGGACCGCGGGGCCTCTCAAGAGACCCAGTACTTC.

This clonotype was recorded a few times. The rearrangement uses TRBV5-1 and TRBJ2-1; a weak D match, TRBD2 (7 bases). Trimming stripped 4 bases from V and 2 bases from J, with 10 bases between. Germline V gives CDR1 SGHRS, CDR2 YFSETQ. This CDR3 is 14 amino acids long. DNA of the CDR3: TGCGCCAGCAGCCCGGGGGGCGCCTACAATGAGCAGTTCTTC. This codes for CASSPGGAYNEQFF.

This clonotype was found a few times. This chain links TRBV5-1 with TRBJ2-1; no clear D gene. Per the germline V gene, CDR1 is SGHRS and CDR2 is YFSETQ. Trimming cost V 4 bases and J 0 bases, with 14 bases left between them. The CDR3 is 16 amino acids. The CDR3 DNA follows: TGCGCCAGCAGCCTAGAAACCCGAAGCTCCTACAATGAGCAGTTCTTC. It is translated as CASSLETRSSYNEQFF.

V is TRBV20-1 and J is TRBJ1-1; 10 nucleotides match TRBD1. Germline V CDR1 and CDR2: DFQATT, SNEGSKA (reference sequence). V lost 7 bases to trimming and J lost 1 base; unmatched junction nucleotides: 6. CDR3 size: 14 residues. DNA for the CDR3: TGCAGTGTCTACCGGGACAGGGGGAACACTGAAGCTTTCTTT. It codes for CSVYRDRGNTEAFF.

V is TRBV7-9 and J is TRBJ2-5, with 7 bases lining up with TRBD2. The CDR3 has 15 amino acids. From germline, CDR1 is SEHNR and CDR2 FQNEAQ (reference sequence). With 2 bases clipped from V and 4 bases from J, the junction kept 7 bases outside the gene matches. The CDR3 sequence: CASSLRAGVIETQYF. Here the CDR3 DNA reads TGTGCCAGCAGCTTAAGGGCGGGAGTAATAGAGACCCAGTACTTC.

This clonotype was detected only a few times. In nucleotides, the CDR3 is TGCAGCGTTGAAGTCCGCGGGAGGGGCTACGAGCAGTACTTC. Translating gives CSVEVRGRGYEQYF. The chain links TRBV29-1 to TRBJ2-7; 9 bases are shared with TRBD2. CDR1 SQVTM and CDR2 ANQGSEA come from the germline V gene. Trimming removed 1 base from V and 3 bases from J; junction bases left unmatched: 4. The CDR3 consists of 14 residues.

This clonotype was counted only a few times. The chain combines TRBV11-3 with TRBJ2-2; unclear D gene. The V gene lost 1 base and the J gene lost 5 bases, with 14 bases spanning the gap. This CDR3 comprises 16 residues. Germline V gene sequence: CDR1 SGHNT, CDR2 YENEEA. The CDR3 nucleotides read TGTGCCAGCAGCTTAGGTCCGCGGTTTGGGACCGGGGAGCTGTTTTTT. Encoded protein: CASSLGPRFGTGELFF.

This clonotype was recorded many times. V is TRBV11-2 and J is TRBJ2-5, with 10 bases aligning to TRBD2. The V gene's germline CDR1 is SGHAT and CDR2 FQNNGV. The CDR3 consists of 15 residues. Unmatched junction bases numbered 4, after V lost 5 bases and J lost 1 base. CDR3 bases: TGTGCCAGCAGCATTTCTAGCGGGAGCCAAGAGACCCAGTACTTC. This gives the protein CASSISSGSQETQYF.

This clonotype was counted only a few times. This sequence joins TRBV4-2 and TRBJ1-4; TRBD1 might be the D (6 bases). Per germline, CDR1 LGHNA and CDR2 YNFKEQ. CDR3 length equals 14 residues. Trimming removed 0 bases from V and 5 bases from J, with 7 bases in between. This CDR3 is CASSQDGGNEKLFF. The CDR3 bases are TGTGCCAGCAGCCAAGACGGGGGCAATGAAAAACTGTTTTTT.

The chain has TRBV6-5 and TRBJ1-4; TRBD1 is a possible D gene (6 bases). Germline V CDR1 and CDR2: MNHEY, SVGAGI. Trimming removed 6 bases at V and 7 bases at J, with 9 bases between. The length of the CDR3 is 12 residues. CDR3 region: CASRGQGEKLFF. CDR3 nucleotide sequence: TGTGCCAGCAGGGGACAAGGTGAAAAACTGTTTTTT.

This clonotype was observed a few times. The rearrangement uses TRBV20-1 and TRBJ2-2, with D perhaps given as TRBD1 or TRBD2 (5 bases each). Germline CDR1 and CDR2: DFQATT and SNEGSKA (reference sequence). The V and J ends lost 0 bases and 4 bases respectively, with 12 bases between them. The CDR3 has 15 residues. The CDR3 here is CSAREGRRGTGELFF. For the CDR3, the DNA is TGCAGTGCTAGAGAGGGACGTAGAGGCACCGGGGAGCTGTTTTTT.

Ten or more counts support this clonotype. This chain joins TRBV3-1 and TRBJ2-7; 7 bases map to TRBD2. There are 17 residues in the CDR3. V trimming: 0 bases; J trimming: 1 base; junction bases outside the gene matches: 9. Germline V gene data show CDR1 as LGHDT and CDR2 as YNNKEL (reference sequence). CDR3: CASSQDTSGTLSYEQYF. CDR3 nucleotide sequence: TGTGCCAGCAGCCAAGATACCAGCGGGACGCTATCCTACGAGCAGTACTTC.

This CDR3 is CASSYGWNNEQFF. CDR3 sequence (DNA): TGTGCCAGCAGTTACGGGTGGAACAATGAGCAGTTCTTC. The chain employs TRBV6-2 or TRBV6-3 and TRBJ2-1; no clear D gene. The CDR3 is 13 residues long. V shed 2 bases and J shed 5 bases, with 7 bases lying between them. Germline V gene lookup returns CDR1 MNHEY and CDR2 SVGEGT.

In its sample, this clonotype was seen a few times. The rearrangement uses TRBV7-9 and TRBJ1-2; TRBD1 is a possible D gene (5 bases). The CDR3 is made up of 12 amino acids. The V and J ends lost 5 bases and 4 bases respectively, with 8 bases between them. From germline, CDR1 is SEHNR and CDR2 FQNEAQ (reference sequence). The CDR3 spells CASSQGLYGYTF. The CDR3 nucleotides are TGTGCCAGCAGCCAGGGACTCTATGGCTACACCTTC.

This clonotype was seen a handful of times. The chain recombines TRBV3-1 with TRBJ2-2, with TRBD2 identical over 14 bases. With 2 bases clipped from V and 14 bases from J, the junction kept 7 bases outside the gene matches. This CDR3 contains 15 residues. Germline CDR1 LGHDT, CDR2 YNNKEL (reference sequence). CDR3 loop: CASSQTGTSGRGLFF. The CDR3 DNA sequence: TGTGCCAGCAGCCAAACCGGGACTAGCGGGAGAGGACTGTTTTTT.

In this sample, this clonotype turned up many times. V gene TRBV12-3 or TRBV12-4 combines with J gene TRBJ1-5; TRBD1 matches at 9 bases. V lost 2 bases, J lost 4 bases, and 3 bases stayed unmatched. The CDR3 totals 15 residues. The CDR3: CASSLSGTGNQPQHF. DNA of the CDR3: TGTGCCAGCAGTTTATCCGGGACAGGGAATCAGCCCCAGCATTTT.